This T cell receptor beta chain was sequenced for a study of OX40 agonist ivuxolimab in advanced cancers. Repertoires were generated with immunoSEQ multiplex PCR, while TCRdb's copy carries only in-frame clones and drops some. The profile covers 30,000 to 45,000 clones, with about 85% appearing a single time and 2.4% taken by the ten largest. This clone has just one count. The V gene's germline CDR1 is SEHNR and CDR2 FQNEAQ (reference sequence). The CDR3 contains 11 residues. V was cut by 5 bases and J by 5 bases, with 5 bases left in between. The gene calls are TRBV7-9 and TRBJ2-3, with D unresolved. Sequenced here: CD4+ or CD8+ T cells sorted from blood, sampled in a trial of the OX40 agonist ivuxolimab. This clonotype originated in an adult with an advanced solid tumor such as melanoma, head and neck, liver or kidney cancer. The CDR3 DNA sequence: TGTGCCAGCAGCCCACAAGATACGCAGTATTTT. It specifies CASSPQDTQYF.